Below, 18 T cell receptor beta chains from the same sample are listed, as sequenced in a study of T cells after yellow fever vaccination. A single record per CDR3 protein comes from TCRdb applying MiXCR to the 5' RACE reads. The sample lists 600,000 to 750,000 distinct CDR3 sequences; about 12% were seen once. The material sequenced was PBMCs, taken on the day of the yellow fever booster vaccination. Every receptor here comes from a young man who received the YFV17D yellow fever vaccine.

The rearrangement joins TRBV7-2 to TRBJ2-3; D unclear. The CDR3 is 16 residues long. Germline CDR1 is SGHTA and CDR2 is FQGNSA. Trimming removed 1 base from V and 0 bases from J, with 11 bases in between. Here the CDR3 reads CASSLDMRYSTDTQYF. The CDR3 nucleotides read TGTGCCAGCAGCTTAGATATGCGCTATAGCACAGATACGCAGTATTTT.

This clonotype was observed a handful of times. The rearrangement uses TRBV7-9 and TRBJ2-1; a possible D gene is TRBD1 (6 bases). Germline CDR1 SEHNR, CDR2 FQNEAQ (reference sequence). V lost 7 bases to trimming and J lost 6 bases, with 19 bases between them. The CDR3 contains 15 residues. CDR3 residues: CASTLGGRSPNEQFF. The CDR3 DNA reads TGTGCCAGCACCCTAGGGGGACGTAGCCCCAATGAGCAGTTCTTC.

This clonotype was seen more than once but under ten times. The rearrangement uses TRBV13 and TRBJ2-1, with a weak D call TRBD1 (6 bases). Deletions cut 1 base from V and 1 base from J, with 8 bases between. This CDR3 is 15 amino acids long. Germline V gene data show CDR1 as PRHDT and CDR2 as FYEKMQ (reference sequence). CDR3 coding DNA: TGTGCCAGCAGCTTAGAGGGGGAGTCCTACAATGAGCAGTTCTTC. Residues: CASSLEGESYNEQFF.

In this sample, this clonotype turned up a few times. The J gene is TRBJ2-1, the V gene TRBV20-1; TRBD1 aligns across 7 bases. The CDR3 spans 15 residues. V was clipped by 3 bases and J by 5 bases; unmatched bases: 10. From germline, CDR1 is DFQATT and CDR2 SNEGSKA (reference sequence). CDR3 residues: CSARVLGQENNEQFF. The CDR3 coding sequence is TGCAGTGCTAGGGTCTTAGGACAGGAGAACAATGAGCAGTTCTTC.

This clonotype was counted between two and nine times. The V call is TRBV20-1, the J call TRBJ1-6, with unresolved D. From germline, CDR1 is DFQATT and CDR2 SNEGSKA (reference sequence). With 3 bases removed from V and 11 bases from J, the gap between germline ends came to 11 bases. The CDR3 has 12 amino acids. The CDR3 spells CSASSSPAPLHF. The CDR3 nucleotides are TGCAGTGCTAGTTCCAGTCCTGCACCCCTCCACTTT.

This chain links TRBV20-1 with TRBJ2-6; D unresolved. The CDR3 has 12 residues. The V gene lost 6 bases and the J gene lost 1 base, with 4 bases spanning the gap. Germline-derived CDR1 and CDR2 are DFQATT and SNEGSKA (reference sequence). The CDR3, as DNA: TGCAGTGCGCTGTCTGGGGCCAACGTCCTGACTTTC. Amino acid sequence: CSALSGANVLTF.

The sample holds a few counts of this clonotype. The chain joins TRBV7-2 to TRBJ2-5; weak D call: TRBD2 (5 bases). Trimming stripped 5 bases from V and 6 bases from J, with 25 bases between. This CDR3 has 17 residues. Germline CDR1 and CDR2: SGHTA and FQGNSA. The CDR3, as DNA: TGTGCCAGCAGCCCCCAGGAGAACGGACTGGCACGGCAGACCCAGTACTTC. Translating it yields CASSPQENGLARQTQYF.

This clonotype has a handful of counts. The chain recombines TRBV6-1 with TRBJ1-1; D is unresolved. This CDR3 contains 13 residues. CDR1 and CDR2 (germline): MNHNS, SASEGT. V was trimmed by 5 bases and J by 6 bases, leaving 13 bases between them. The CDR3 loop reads CASSPPMSAEAFF. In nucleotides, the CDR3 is TGTGCCAGCAGTCCCCCCATGTCGGCTGAAGCTTTCTTT.

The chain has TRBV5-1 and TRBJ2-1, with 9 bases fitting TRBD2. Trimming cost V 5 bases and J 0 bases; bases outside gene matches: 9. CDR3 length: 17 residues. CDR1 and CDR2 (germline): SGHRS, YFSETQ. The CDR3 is CASRRSAGGSSYNEQFF. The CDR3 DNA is TGCGCCAGCAGACGTTCAGCGGGGGGAAGCTCCTACAATGAGCAGTTCTTC. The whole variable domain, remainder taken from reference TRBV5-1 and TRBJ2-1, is KAGVTQTPRYLIKTRGQQVTLSCSPISGHRSVSWYQQTPGQGLQFLFEYFSETQRNKGNFPGRFSGRQFSNSRSEMNVSTLELGDSALYLCASRRSAGGSSYNEQFFGPGTRLTVL.

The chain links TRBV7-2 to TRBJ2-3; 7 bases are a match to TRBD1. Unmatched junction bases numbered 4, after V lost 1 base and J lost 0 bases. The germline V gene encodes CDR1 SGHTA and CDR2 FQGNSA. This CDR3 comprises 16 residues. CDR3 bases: TGTGCCAGCAGCTTAGTCCCACAGGGGAGCACAGATACGCAGTATTTT. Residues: CASSLVPQGSTDTQYF.

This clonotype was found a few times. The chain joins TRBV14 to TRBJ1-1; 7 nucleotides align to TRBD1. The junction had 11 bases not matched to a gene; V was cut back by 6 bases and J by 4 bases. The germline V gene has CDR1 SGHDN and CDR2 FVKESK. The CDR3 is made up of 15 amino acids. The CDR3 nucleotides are TGTGCCAGCAGTATATCAAGACAGGGCGGCACTGAAGCTTTCTTT. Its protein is CASSISRQGGTEAFF.

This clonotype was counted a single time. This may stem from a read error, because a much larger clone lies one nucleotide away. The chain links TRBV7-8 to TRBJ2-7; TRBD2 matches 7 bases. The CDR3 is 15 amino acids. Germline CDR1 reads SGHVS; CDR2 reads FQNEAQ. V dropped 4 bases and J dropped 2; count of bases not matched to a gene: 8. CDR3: CASSSTRDYPYEQYF. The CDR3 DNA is TGTGCCAGCAGCTCGACCCGGGACTACCCCTACGAGCAGTACTTC.

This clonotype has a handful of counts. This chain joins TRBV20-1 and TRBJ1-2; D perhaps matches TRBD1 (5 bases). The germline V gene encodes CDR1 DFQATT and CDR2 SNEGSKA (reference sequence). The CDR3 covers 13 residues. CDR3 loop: CSADGAVRGGYTF. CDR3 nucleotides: TGCAGCGCTGACGGGGCCGTACGAGGAGGCTACACCTTC.

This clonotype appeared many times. CDR3 bases: TGTGCCAGCAGCCGAACTAGCGGGAGGTCAGAGACCCAGTACTTC. Residues: CASSRTSGRSETQYF. V usage is TRBV3-1 and J usage is TRBJ2-5; 12 bases line up with TRBD2. This CDR3 has 15 residues. Looked up from germline, CDR1 is LGHDT and CDR2 is YNNKEL (reference sequence). J gave up 4 bases and V 4 bases, and 4 bases lay outside the gene matches.

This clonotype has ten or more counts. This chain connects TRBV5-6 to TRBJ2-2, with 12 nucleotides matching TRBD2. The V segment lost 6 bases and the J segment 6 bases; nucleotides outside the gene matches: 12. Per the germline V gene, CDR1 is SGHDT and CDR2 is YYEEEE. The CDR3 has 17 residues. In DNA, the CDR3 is TGTGCCAGCACCCCTTCTCGACGACTAGCGGGAGCCGGGGAGCTGTTTTTT. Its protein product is CASTPSRRLAGAGELFF.

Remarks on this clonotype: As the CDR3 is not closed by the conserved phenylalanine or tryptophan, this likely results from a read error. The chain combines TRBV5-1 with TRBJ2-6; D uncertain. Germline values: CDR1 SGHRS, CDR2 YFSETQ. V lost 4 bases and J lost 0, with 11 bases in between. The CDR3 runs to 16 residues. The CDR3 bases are TGCGCCAGCAGCCCTAAGGTGACCTCTGGGGCCAACGTCCTGACTTCC. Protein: CASSPKVTSGANVLTS.

DNA of the CDR3: TGCAGCGTCGTCTTAAGCACAGATACGCAGTATTTT. Translating gives CSVVLSTDTQYF. The chain combines TRBV29-1 with TRBJ2-3; D gene uncertain. Germline CDR1 SQVTM, CDR2 ANQGSEA. The ends were cut back, 6 bases at V and 0 bases at J, with 7 bases in the middle. CDR3 length: 12 residues.

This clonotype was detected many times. Written as DNA, the CDR3 is TGCAGCGTTAACAGGGACGGCACTGAAGCTTTCTTT. Encoded protein: CSVNRDGTEAFF. V and J are TRBV29-1 and TRBJ1-1; perhaps TRBD1 as D (6 bases). From germline, CDR1 is SQVTM and CDR2 ANQGSEA. CDR3 size: 12 residues. Deletions cut 5 bases from V and 4 bases from J, with 11 bases between.